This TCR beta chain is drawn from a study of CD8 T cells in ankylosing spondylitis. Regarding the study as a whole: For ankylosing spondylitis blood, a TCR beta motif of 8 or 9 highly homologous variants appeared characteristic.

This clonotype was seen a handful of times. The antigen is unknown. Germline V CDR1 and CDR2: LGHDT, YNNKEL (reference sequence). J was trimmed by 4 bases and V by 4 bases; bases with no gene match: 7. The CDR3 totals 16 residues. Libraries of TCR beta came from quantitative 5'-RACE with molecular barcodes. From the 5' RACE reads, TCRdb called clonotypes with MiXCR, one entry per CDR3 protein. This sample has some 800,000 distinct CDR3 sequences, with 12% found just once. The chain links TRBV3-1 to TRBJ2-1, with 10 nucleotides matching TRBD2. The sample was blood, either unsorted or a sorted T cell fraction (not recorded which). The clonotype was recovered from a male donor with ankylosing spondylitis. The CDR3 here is CASSPRGAGGYNEQFF. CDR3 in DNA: TGTGCCAGCAGCCCGCGAGGAGCGGGAGGGTACAATGAGCAGTTCTTC.